This T cell receptor (beta chain) was captured in a study of T cell changes during pregnancy in multiple sclerosis. V shed 2 bases and J shed 7 bases, with 12 bases lying between them. The germline V gene encodes CDR1 SQVTM and CDR2 ANQGSEA. The CDR3 sequence is 13 residues long. Only in-frame clones appear in the TCRdb table, and some are missing; sequencing was by immunoSEQ multiplex PCR. The sample carries tens of thousands of clones, 90% to 95% recorded once. The TCR sequence derives from a female donor in good health, enrolled as a control in a pregnancy study. The sequenced sample was peripheral blood, obtained in the second trimester of pregnancy. The chain recombines TRBV29-1 with TRBJ2-1; D perhaps matches TRBD1 (6 bases). The CDR3 reads CSVERARGNEQFF. The CDR3 DNA is TGCAGCGTTGAAAGGGCCAGGGGAAATGAGCAGTTCTTC.